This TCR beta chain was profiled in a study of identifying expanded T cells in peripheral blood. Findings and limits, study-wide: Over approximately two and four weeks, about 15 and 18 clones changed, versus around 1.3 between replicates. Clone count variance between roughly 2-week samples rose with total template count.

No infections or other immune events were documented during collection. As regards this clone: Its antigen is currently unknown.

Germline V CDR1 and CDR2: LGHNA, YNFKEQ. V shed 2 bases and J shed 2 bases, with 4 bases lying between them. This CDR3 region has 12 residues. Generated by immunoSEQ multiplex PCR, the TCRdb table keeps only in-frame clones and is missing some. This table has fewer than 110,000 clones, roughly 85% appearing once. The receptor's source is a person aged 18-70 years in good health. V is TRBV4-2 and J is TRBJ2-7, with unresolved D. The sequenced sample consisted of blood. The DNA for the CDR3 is TGTGCCAGCAGCCAACGTCCCTACGAGCAGTACTTC. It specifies CASSQRPYEQYF.